This T cell receptor beta chain was profiled in a study of cytomegalovirus exposure and HLA in healthy donors. Regarding the study as a whole: According to an earlier analysis, most TCR beta V segments yielded productive rearrangements about 87% or about 30% of the time. Later on, a genetic analysis was performed. It linked a missense variant in DCLRE1C with V- and J-gene trimming of TCR beta. By a later analysis, the bulk of CMV-associated TCR beta chains appeared HLA-restricted.

After removal of 5 bases from V and 7 bases from J, the junction contained 13 bases not matched to a gene. CDR3 length equals 16 residues. As concerns this clone: Its antigen is not known.

PCR was performed using 60 Vbeta and 13 Jbeta primers. In the original workflow: An analysis performed later counted 73 million or so unique TCR beta chains (approximately 12 million of them shared). Assay: immunoSEQ multiplex PCR; the TCRdb copy retains only in-frame clones and omits some. The V and J calls and clone size come from that table; D and trimming were worked out from the DNA. This sample contains under 65,000 clones. Sequenced input: PBMCs. The source is a woman in her 40s in good health and CMV-seronegative. The chain couples TRBV6-7 to TRBJ1-4; 7 positions agree with TRBD1. TRBV6-7 is placed among ORFs of uncertain function. The CDR3 sequence: CASSPEVGTECEKLFF. The CDR3 DNA follows: TGTGCCAGCAGTCCGGAAGTCGGGACAGAATGTGAAAAACTGTTTTTT.